The subject of this entry is one TCR beta chain. There are a few counts of this clone. It lacks a known antigen. Per-base quality was not reported, and no clone a single base away is much larger than it. TCRbeta CDR3 regions were amplified from genomic DNA using the immunoSEQ Assay, a bias-controlled multiplex PCR. In the paper's pipeline: The number of nucleated cells in each sample was estimated from the amplification of reference gene primers within the assay. To quantify the absolute abundance of each unique TCRbeta CDR3 rearrangement, sequence reads were collapsed and filtered. For each sample, productive Simpson clonality was calculated by taking the square root of Simpson's diversity index across productive rearrangements. What TCRdb holds here is the immuneACCESS table cut down to in-frame rearrangements. Part of the clones is not present; checked against another copy, under half of the missing clones reflect an unresolved V gene, and the others are unexplained. Clonal size and the V and J genes are those of that table, whereas D and trimming came from the DNA. Recorded for this sample are about 180,000 clones; about four fifths of them occurred a single time. The ten largest clones represent about 7% of the sample.

These data come from a study of blood T cell repertoires in COVID-19 (dated by TCRdb to between 2020 and 2021). Notes on the research overall: Samples covering the acute and convalescent phases of COVID-19 were provided by collaborators in the United States, Italy and Spain. The prospective study material was composed of cDNA or gDNA derived from T cells, B-cell-depleted T cells, or PBMCs. Subjects who had been exposed to COVID-19, were actively infected with it, or had recovered from it provided the deeply sampled blood TCRbeta repertoires that made up the dataset. The repertoires were made available in a free public database intended to serve as a resource for research on the immune response to SARS-CoV-2. The samples were drawn from the first 160 participants of the ongoing ImmuneRACE study and from 1,254 subjects provided by 6 global collaborators. The sample metadata nearly always contained a de-identified subject ID, COVID-19 status, age in years and sex. Where available, HLA class I and class II types were taken from metadata supplied by the sample provider and were not determined by assay-based typing. On the study overall, not on this receptor specifically: How much clinical and demographic metadata was included differed by source and by participant, and the metadata was provided uncurated.

Per the germline V gene, SGHRS is the CDR1 and YFSETQ is the CDR2. Its CDR3 holds 16 amino acids, cysteine through phenylalanine. The sequence is cut down to CDR3 DNA, 48 bases in frame from base 1. V and J lose 0 bases and 2 bases, and a span of 14 bases separates them. Collaborating institutions collected whole blood in K2EDTA tubes following their own protocols. For TCRbeta analysis, collaborator samples were shipped as frozen whole blood, as isolated PBMCs, or as DNA extracted from either sample type. Sequenced sample: peripheral blood. The clonotype comes from a man aged 65 to 79 with active or convalescent COVID-19. The V and J genes are TRBV5-1 and TRBJ1-1; possibly the D gene is TRBD1, per 6 matching bases. The nucleotide sequence reads as follows: TGCGCCAGCAGCTTGGGGGTCGGGGGGCGCAACACTGAAGCTTTCTTT. It translates as CASSLGVGGRNTEAFF.